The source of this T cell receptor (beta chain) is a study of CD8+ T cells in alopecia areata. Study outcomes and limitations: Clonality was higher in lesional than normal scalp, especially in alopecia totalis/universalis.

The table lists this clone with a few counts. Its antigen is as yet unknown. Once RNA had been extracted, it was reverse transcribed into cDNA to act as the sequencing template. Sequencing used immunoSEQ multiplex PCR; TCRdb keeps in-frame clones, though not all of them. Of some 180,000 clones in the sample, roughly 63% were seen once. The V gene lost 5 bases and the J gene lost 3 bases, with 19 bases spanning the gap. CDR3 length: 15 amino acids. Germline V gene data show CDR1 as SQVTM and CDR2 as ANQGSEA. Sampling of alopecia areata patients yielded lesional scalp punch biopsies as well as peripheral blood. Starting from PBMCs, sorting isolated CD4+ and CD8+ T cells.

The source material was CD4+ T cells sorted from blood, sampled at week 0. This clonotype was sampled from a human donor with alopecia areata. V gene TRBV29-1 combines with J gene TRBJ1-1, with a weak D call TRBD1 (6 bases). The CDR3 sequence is CSVFRPGHFYTEAFF. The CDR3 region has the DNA TGCAGCGTTTTCCGACCGGGACATTTTTACACTGAAGCTTTCTTT.